This T cell receptor (beta chain) stems from a study of cytomegalovirus exposure and HLA in healthy donors. Study results and limitations: Rare TCR sequences predominated, though certain public TCRs were found in many donors. High sensitivity and specificity were reportedly achieved when the classifier diagnosed cytomegalovirus status. Apparent HLA restriction characterized most CMV-associated TCR beta chains in a later analysis.

In regard to this clone: As yet, its antigen is unknown.

The germline CDR1 and CDR2 sequences are SGHTA and FQGTGA. The CDR3 runs 16 residues. Trimming cost V 5 bases and J 3 bases; bases outside gene matches: 6. PCR employed 60 Vbeta and 13 Jbeta primers. Sequenced by immunoSEQ multiplex PCR; TCRdb stores in-frame clones only, minus some. This table holds some 150,000 clones, around 82% found once. The source material was PBMCs. The sequence derives from a male donor in good health and CMV-seronegative. The genes are TRBV7-3 and TRBJ2-1, with 11 bases matching TRBD2. This CDR3 is CASSPNLAGGYNEQFF. As DNA, the CDR3 is TGTGCCAGCAGCCCCAATCTAGCGGGGGGCTACAATGAGCAGTTCTTC.